This is a list of T cell receptor beta chains from one sample in a study of shared clonotypes between healthy human individuals. TCRdb's table, derived via immunoSEQ multiplex PCR, lists solely in-frame clones and lacks some. The profile shows about 1,900,000 clones, 85% to 95% of them singletons. Sample: naive CD8+ T cells sorted from blood. These receptors came from a man aged 18 to 30 in good health. Both conserved end residues are part of each CDR3. A D gene is named only where the DNA matches it firmly. Clone size is shown for a subset of rows, as once, few, many or a class of expanded clone.

j_gene,d_gene,abundance,v_gene,CDR3aa,CDR3nt
TRBJ2-6,NA,NA,TRBV30,CAWSGLASSGANVLTF,TGTGCCTGGAGTGGGTTAGCCTCCTCTGGGGCCAACGTCCTGACTTTC
TRBJ2-3,NA,once,TRBV2,CASSPGPRDTQYF,TGTGCCAGCAGTCCGGGACCTAGGGATACGCAGTATTTT
TRBJ2-3,NA,NA,TRBV14,CASSQDVGLLSDTQYF,TGTGCCAGCAGCCAAGACGTGGGACTCCTTTCAGATACGCAGTATTTT
TRBJ2-7,TRBD2,once,TRBV11-1,CASSWTSGSYEQYF,TGTGCCAGCAGCTGGACTAGCGGCTCCTACGAGCAGTACTTC
TRBJ2-2,NA,NA,TRBV29-1,CSVEWDSEMHGELFF,TGCAGCGTTGAATGGGATTCCGAGATGCACGGGGAGCTGTTTTTT
TRBJ2-5,TRBD1,NA,TRBV12-5,CASGLVGAGQGETQYF,TGTGCTAGTGGTTTGGTCGGAGCGGGACAGGGTGAGACCCAGTACTTC
TRBJ2-2,TRBD2,few,TRBV7-9,CASSPRLAGGDTGELFF,TGTGCCAGCAGCCCCAGACTAGCGGGAGGGGACACCGGGGAGCTGTTTTTT
TRBJ2-7,NA,NA,TRBV27,CASSLAISSYEQYF,TGTGCCAGCAGTTTAGCGATCAGCTCCTACGAGCAGTACTTC
TRBJ1-5,TRBD1,NA,TRBV2,CASRVWTGPNQPQHF,TGTGCCAGCAGGGTGTGGACAGGGCCTAATCAGCCCCAGCATTTT
TRBJ2-7,NA,NA,TRBV6-5,CASSYGAGGDEQYF,TGTGCCAGCAGTTACGGGGCAGGGGGGGACGAGCAGTACTTC
TRBJ2-5,TRBD1,NA,TRBV6-5,CASRGTGMETQYF,TGTGCCAGCAGAGGGACAGGGATGGAGACCCAGTACTTC
TRBJ2-2,TRBD1,NA,TRBV19,CASCRTGDDGELFF,TGTGCCAGTTGCCGGACAGGGGACGACGGGGAGCTGTTTTTT
TRBJ2-3,NA,NA,TRBV21-1,CASSPDRGRTDTQYF,TGTGCCAGCAGCCCTGACAGGGGGCGGACAGATACGCAGTATTTT
TRBJ1-5,TRBD1,NA,TRBV28,CASSATGDNQPQHF,TGTGCCAGCAGTGCCACAGGGGACAATCAGCCCCAGCATTTT
TRBJ1-4,NA,NA,TRBV4-1,CASSQRDGLDEKLFF,TGCGCCAGCAGCCAGAGGGACGGATTGGATGAAAAACTGTTTTTT
TRBJ1-1,NA,once,TRBV12-5,CASGFTNTEAFF,TGTGCTAGTGGTTTTACCAACACTGAAGCTTTCTTT
TRBJ2-7,NA,NA,TRBV28,CASSPYTVLGSSYEQYF,TGTGCCAGCAGCCCATACACCGTTTTAGGGAGCTCCTACGAGCAGTACTTC
TRBJ2-7,TRBD1,NA,TRBV11-2,CASSLGTGGYEQYF,TGTGCCAGCAGCTTAGGGACAGGGGGCTACGAGCAGTACTTC
TRBJ2-7,TRBD1,once,TRBV7-2,CASSSDRGPSRDEQYF,TGTGCCAGCAGCTCCGACAGGGGACCGTCTCGGGACGAGCAGTACTTC
TRBJ1-3,NA,once,TRBV9,CASSPWDFSEGAGNTIYF,TGTGCCAGCAGCCCCTGGGACTTCTCGGAGGGAGCTGGAAACACCATATATTTT
TRBJ2-7,NA,NA,TRBV9,CASSVEGRPFSEQYF,TGTGCCAGCAGCGTAGAGGGACGGCCCTTCTCCGAGCAGTACTTC
TRBJ2-3,NA,NA,TRBV13,CASSLMKTDTQYF,TGTGCCAGCAGCTTGATGAAGACAGATACGCAGTATTTT
TRBJ1-2,TRBD1,NA,TRBV7-9,CASSSGGTGMVGYTF,TGTGCCAGCAGTTCAGGCGGGACAGGGATGGTTGGCTACACCTTC
TRBJ2-7,NA,NA,TRBV25-1,CASTGRQTYEQYF,TGTGCCAGCACGGGAAGGCAGACCTACGAGCAGTACTTC